This TCR beta chain came from a study of T cell repertoires in cytomegalovirus infection. For the study at large: Public TCR beta signatures provided an indication of both CMV infection and a matching HLA type.

The study's findings and limits: The cumulative frequency of public TCR beta families identified carriers of CMV plus the relevant HLA. HLA-C-restricted CMV clonotypes gave the most frequent clonotype in two of eight donors.

TCRdb re-derived calls from the reads in MiXCR, one entry per CDR3 protein. The repertoire consists of 250,000 or so distinct CDR3 sequences, with about a sixth occurring once and the leading ten covering about half. Only a few counts were recorded for this clonotype. No antigen is known for it. V was shortened by 1 base and J by 3 bases, with 7 bases between the two germline ends. The CDR3 is made up of 14 amino acids. CDR1 and CDR2 from the germline V gene are MDHEN and SYDVKM. The clonotype was recovered from a human donor in good health (CMV status not recorded). Some clones in this sample may be carry-over from other donors' samples. The sample was CD8+ T cells from PBMCs. V and J are TRBV28 and TRBJ1-5, with unresolved D. Here the CDR3 DNA reads TGTGCCAGCAGTTTATCGCCGTTCAATCAGCCCCAGCATTTT. Its protein product is CASSLSPFNQPQHF.